Below, 22 T cell receptor beta chains from the same sample are listed, as sequenced in a study of blood T cell repertoires in COVID-19 (dated by TCRdb to the early 2020s). The library was prepared using the immunoSEQ multiplex PCR assay. TCRdb's version of the immuneACCESS table is confined to in-frame rearrangements and falls short of the full clone set. An unresolved V gene accounts for under half of the shortfall where checked; the remainder is of unknown origin. In this sample the table shows approximately 76,000 clones, around 83% of which occur a single time. About 42% of the sample rests with the top ten. The specimen sequenced was peripheral blood. The receptors shown here come from an elderly man with active or convalescent COVID-19.

This chain connects TRBV5-1 to TRBJ2-1; 7 bases map to TRBD2. CDR3 length: 14 residues. The germline gives CDR1 SGHRS, CDR2 YFSETQ. V lost 4 bases, J lost 6 bases, and 7 bases stayed unmatched. DNA for the CDR3: TGCGCCAGCAGCCCTCCTAGCGGAGTCAATGAGCAGTTCTTC. Translated, it gives CASSPPSGVNEQFF.

V is TRBV10-1 and J is TRBJ1-6; perhaps TRBD1 as D (6 bases). Germline CDR1 is WNHNN and CDR2 is SYGVQD (reference sequence). The V gene lost 8 bases and the J gene lost 8 bases, with 13 bases spanning the gap. This CDR3 region has 13 residues. CDR3 in DNA: TGCGCCAGCGGGACAAACCTGGATTCACCCCTCCACTTT. Its translation is CASGTNLDSPLHF.

V gene TRBV3-1 (or the pseudogene TRBV3-2) combines with J gene TRBJ1-1; D remains ambiguous. CDR3 length: 13 amino acids. Per the germline V gene, CDR1 is LGHDT and CDR2 is YNNKEL (reference sequence). The V and J ends lost 3 bases and 3 bases respectively, with 8 bases between them. CDR3 in amino acids: CASSQREDTEAFF. The CDR3 DNA follows: TGTGCCAGCAGCCAGAGGGAGGACACTGAAGCTTTCTTT.

The chain links TRBV28 to TRBJ2-6; 7 nucleotides align to TRBD1. J lost 2 bases, V lost 6 bases, and 7 bases had no gene match. The CDR3 covers 16 residues. Germline loops: CDR1 MDHEN, CDR2 SYDVKM. CDR3 region: CASRGTGVTGANVLTF. CDR3 DNA: TGTGCCAGCAGGGGAACAGGGGTAACTGGGGCCAACGTCCTGACTTTC.

In this sample, this clone turned up once. The V gene is TRBV6-5, the J gene TRBJ2-7; TRBD2 is a possible D gene (5 bases). Germline CDR1 reads MNHEY; CDR2 reads SVGAGI. V lost 11 bases and J 2 bases, leaving 22 bases between the germline ends. This CDR3 has 15 amino acids. CDR3 residues: CAVRRGPAEPYEQYF. As DNA, the CDR3 is TGTGCCGTCCGGCGTGGCCCAGCGGAGCCCTACGAGCAGTACTTC.

The gene calls are TRBV6-2 or TRBV6-3 and TRBJ1-1; D remains unclear. V was shortened by 5 bases and J by 4 bases, with 14 bases between the two germline ends. CDR1 is MNHEY and CDR2 is SVGEGT in the germline V gene. The CDR3 covers 14 residues. The CDR3 DNA sequence: TGTGCCAGCAGTACGAGACTGATTATCACTGAAGCTTTCTTT. It yields the protein CASSTRLIITEAFF.

V and J are TRBV14 and TRBJ2-3, with 12 bases matching TRBD2. Germline-derived CDR1 and CDR2 are SGHDN and FVKESK. J was trimmed by 6 bases and V by 4 bases; bases with no gene match: 5. This CDR3 spans 15 amino acids. The CDR3 coding sequence is TGTGCCAGCAGCCGGACTAGCGGGGAATGGGATACGCAGTATTTT. Amino acids: CASSRTSGEWDTQYF.

The V call is TRBV5-6, the J call TRBJ2-1; 7 bases fit TRBD2. V shed 3 bases and J 4 bases; nucleotides not matched to a gene: 7. Germline CDR1 is SGHDT and CDR2 is YYEEEE. The CDR3 length is 15 residues. The CDR3 nucleotides are TGTGCCAGCAGCTCCACTGCGGGAGCTTACAATGAGCAGTTCTTC. This codes for CASSSTAGAYNEQFF. Complete variable domain (other parts from reference TRBV5-6 and TRBJ2-1): DAGVTQSPTHLIKTRGQQVTLRCSPKSGHDTVSWYQQALGQGPQFIFQYYEEEERQRGNFPDRFSGHQFPNYSSELNVNALLLGDSALYLCASSSTAGAYNEQFFGPGTRLTVL.

The chain has TRBV10-1 and TRBJ2-1, with 8 bases matching TRBD2. The CDR3 is 15 residues long. The germline V gene encodes CDR1 WNHNN and CDR2 SYGVQD (reference sequence). The V segment lost 3 bases and the J segment 9 bases; nucleotides outside the gene matches: 10. CDR3 loop: CASSDAAGELAEQFF. In DNA, the CDR3 is TGCGCCAGCAGTGACGCAGCGGGAGAGTTGGCTGAGCAGTTCTTC.

This clone is a singleton in its sample. The germline gene is not matched at one end of the junction; a read error may be the cause. The chain joins TRBV19 to TRBJ2-2; 7 bases fit TRBD2. The germline V gene encodes CDR1 LNHDA and CDR2 SQIVND (reference sequence). The CDR3 has 12 amino acids. The CDR3 reads CASSMGGWERFF. The CDR3 region has the DNA TGTGCCAGTAGTATGGGAGGGTGGGAGCGGTTTTTT.

CDR3 region: CASSRRAGRGSPLHF. The CDR3 nucleotides read TGTGCCAGTAGCCGACGGGCAGGGAGGGGATCACCCCTCCACTTT. This sequence joins TRBV19 and TRBJ1-6, with a possible D match to TRBD1 (5 bases). V gave up 6 bases and J gave up 10 bases, with 19 bases separating them. The germline V gene encodes CDR1 LNHDA and CDR2 SQIVND (reference sequence). The CDR3 has 15 residues.

This chain joins TRBV9 and TRBJ2-1; possibly TRBD1 for D (6 bases). V was clipped by 3 bases and J by 7 bases, with 17 bases between them. The CDR3 has 15 residues. Germline V CDR1 and CDR2: SGDLS, YYNGEE. The CDR3 bases are TGTGCCAGCAGCGGACTGGACAGAATCGGAAATGAGCAGTTCTTC. Encoded protein: CASSGLDRIGNEQFF.

With regard to this clone: The germline gene is not matched at one end of the junction; a read error may be the cause. CDR3 amino acids: CASSLEGGTNTGELFF. Written as DNA, the CDR3 is TGCGCCAGCAGCTTGGAGGGGGGGACCAACACCGGGGAGCTGTTTTTT. The chain employs TRBV5-5 and TRBJ2-2, with a tentative D call TRBD2 (7 bases). CDR3 size: 16 residues. Germline loops: CDR1 SGHKS, CDR2 YYEKEE (reference sequence). Drawing the rest from reference TRBV5-5 and TRBJ2-2, the complete variable domain is DAGVTQSPTHLIKTRGQQVTLRCSPISGHKSVSWYQQVLGQGPQFIFQYYEKEERGRGNFPDRFSARQFPNYSSELNVNALLLGDSALYLCASSLEGGTNTGELFFGEGSRLTVL.

V is TRBV14 and J is TRBJ1-6; D not resolved. The germline V gene encodes CDR1 SGHDN and CDR2 FVKESK. CDR3 size: 16 residues. V dropped 4 bases and J dropped 0 bases, with 10 bases sitting between them. CDR3 sequence: CASSPDISSYNSPLHF. The DNA for the CDR3 is TGTGCCAGCAGCCCTGACATAAGCTCCTATAATTCACCCCTCCACTTT.

The DNA of the CDR3 is TGTGCCAGCAGCCAAGGCTGGGGCCGGACCGGGGAGCTGTTTTTT. It translates to CASSQGWGRTGELFF. The J gene is TRBJ2-2, the V gene TRBV5-6; D is perhaps TRBD1 (5 bases). V shed 4 bases and J shed 5 bases, with 15 bases lying between them. The CDR3 is 15 residues long. Germline values: CDR1 SGHDT, CDR2 YYEEEE.

This chain joins TRBV6-5 and TRBJ2-3, with TRBD1 matching over 11 bases. The CDR3 totals 13 residues. Germline V gives CDR1 MNHEY, CDR2 SVGAGI. After removal of 10 bases from V and 4 bases from J, the junction contained 4 bases not matched to a gene. The CDR3 DNA is TGTGCCACCGGACAGGGGGCTGCAGATACGCAGTATTTT. As protein: CATGQGAADTQYF.

CDR3 amino acids: CASSLAVGTKTGELFF. Here the CDR3 DNA reads TGCGCCAGCAGCTTGGCCGTTGGGACAAAGACCGGGGAGCTGTTTTTT. The chain combines TRBV5-1 with TRBJ2-2; tentatively, D is TRBD1 (6 bases). CDR3 length: 16 residues. With 0 bases removed from V and 5 bases from J, the gap between germline ends came to 14 bases. Per germline, CDR1 SGHRS and CDR2 YFSETQ. Using reference TRBV5-1 and TRBJ2-2 for the parts outside the CDR3, the full variable domain is KAGVTQTPRYLIKTRGQQVTLSCSPISGHRSVSWYQQTPGQGLQFLFEYFSETQRNKGNFPGRFSGRQFSNSRSEMNVSTLELGDSALYLCASSLAVGTKTGELFFGEGSRLTVL.

The chain couples TRBV5-4 to TRBJ2-7; 10 bases line up with TRBD1. V shed 4 bases, J shed 2 bases, and the junction held 6 bases outside the gene matches. Germline V gives CDR1 SGHNT, CDR2 YYREEE (reference sequence). This CDR3 is built from 15 residues. The CDR3 DNA reads as TGTGCCAGCAGCCCGACAGGGGGCCTCACCTACGAGCAGTACTTC. Its translation is CASSPTGGLTYEQYF.

This clone has just one count. This CDR3 is CSVERTGLTEAFF. CDR3 in DNA: TGCAGCGTGGAAAGGACAGGACTCACTGAAGCTTTCTTT. The V call is TRBV29-1, the J call TRBJ1-1; 7 bases fit TRBD1. V lost 6 bases and J lost 4; bases outside the gene matches: 8. Germline values: CDR1 SQVTM, CDR2 ANQGSEA. This CDR3 comprises 13 residues.

V is TRBV27 and J is TRBJ2-1, with TRBD2 as a possible D gene (6 bases). The V gene lost 6 bases and the J gene lost 7 bases, with 13 bases spanning the gap. The CDR3 length is 13 residues. Germline V gene sequence: CDR1 MNHEY, CDR2 SMNVEV (reference sequence). This CDR3 is CASRISGVNEQFF. The CDR3 nucleotides read TGTGCCAGCAGGATATCGGGGGTTAATGAGCAGTTCTTC.

This chain joins TRBV28 and TRBJ1-1; TRBD1 matches 8 bases. The CDR3 runs 15 residues. V lost 2 bases and J lost 3; bases outside the gene matches: 5. Germline CDR1 MDHEN, CDR2 SYDVKM. For the CDR3, the DNA is TGTGCCAGCAGTTTAGCAACAGGGGGAGACACTGAAGCTTTCTTT. It encodes CASSLATGGDTEAFF.

The chain recombines TRBV5-1 with TRBJ2-1; 11 positions agree with TRBD1. The CDR3 has 15 amino acids. The J segment lost 7 bases and the V segment lost 1 base, leaving 4 bases of the junction unmatched. Germline loops: CDR1 SGHRS, CDR2 YFSETQ. The CDR3 region is CASSLRTGGMNEQFF. The CDR3 DNA reads TGCGCCAGCAGCTTGAGGACAGGGGGCATGAATGAGCAGTTCTTC.